These T cell receptor beta chains were read from a single sample in a study of blood T cell repertoires in COVID-19. This table comes from immunoSEQ multiplex PCR, and its TCRdb copy is limited to in-frame clones, with some not included. Of roughly 340,000 clones listed, 70% to 90% are singletons. Sequenced sample: PBMCs or T cells enriched from blood (not recorded which). Every receptor here comes from a man in his forties in a cohort exposed to, infected with or recovered from COVID-19 (not recorded which). CDR3s include the opening cysteine and the closing phenylalanine or tryptophan.

v_call: TRBV28; cdr3_aa: CASSLPRGGSPLHF
v_call: TRBV27; cdr3_aa: CASSPSPRAPQHF
v_call: TRBV7-8; cdr3_aa: CASSDYSNQPQHF
v_call: TRBV6-5; cdr3_aa: CASSFLPDRGFYGYTF
v_call: TRBV6-5; cdr3_aa: CASRDSGTDTQYF
v_call: TRBV6-2/TRBV6-3; cdr3_aa: CASSYSRQGDLAGELFF
v_call: TRBV5-5; cdr3_aa: CASSLMQGNTEAFF
v_call: TRBV30; cdr3_aa: CAWTHLGTTQETQYF
v_call: TRBV18; cdr3_aa: CASSPGTGDRTF
v_call: TRBV9; cdr3_aa: CASSVEPGGDYGYTF
v_call: TRBV25-1; cdr3_aa: CASYQDGTGKNEQFF
v_call: TRBV4-1; cdr3_aa: CASSQNPSGASTDTQYF
v_call: TRBV11-3; cdr3_aa: CASSYNSGEQFF
v_call: TRBV7-9; cdr3_aa: CASSSGVRNTEAFF